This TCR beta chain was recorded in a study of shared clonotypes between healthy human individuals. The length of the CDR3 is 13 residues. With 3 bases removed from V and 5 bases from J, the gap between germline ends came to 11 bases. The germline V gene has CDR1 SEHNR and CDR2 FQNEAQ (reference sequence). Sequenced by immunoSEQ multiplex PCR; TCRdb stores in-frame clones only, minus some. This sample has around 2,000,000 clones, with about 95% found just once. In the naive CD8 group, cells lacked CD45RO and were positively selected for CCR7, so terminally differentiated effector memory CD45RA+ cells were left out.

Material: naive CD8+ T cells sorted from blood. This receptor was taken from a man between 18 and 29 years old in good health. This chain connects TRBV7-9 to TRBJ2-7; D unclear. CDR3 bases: TGTGCCAGCAGCTTCCCACGAACGGACGAGCAGTACTTC. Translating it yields CASSFPRTDEQYF.